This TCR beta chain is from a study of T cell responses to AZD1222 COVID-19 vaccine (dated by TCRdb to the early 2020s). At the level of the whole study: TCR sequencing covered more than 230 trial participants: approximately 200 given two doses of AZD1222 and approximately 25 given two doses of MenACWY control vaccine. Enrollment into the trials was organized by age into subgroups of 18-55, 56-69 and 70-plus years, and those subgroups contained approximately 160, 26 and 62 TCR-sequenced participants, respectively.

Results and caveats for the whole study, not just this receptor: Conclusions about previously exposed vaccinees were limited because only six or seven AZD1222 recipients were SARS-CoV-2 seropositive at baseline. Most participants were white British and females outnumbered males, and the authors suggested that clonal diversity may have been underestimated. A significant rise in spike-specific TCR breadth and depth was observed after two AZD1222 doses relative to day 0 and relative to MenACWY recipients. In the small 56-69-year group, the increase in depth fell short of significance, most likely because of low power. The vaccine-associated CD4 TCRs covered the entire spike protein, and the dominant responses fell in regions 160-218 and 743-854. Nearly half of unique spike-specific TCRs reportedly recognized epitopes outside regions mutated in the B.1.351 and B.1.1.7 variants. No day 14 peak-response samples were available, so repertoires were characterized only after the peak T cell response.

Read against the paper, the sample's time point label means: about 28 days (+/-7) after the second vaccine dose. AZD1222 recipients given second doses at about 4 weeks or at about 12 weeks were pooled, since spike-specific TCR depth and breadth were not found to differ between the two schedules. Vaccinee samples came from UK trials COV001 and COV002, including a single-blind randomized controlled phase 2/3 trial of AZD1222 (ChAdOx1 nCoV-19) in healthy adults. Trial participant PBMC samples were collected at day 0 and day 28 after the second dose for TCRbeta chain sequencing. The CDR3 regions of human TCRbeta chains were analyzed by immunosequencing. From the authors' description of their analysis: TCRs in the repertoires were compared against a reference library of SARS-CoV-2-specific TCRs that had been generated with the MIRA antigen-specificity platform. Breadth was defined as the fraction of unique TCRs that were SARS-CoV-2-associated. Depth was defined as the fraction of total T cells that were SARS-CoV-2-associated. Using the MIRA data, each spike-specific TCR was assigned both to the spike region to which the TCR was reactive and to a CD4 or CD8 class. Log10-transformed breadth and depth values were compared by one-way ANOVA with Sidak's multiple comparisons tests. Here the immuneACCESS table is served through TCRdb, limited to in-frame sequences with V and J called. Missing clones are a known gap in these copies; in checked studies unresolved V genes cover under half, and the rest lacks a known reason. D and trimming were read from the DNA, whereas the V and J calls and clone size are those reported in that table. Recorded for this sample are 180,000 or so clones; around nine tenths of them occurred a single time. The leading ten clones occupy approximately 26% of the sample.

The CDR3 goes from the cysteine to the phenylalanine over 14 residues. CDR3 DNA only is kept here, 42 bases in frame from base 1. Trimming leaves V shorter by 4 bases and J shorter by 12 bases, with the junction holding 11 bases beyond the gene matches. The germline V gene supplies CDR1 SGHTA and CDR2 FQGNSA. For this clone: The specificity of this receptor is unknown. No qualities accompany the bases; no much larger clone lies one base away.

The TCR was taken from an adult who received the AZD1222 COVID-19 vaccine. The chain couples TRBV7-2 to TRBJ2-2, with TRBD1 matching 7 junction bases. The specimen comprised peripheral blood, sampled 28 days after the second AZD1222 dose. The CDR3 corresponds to CASSSPGQFGKLFF. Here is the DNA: TGTGCCAGCAGCTCGCCGGGACAGTTCGGAAAGCTGTTTTTT.